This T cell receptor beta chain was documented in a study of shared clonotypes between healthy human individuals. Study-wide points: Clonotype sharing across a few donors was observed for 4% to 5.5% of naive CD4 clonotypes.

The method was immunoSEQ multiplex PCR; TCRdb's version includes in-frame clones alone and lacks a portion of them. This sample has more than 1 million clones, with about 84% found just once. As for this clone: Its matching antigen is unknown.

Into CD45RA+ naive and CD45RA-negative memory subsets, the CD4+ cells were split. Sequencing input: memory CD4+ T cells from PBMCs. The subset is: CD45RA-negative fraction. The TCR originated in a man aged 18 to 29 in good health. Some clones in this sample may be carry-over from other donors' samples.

CDR3 loop: CASGRETYEQYF. CDR3 DNA sequence: TGTGCCAGCGGGAGAGAAACCTACGAGCAGTACTTC. The V gene is TRBV6-9, the J gene TRBJ2-7, with D perhaps matching TRBD2 (5 bases). Germline CDR1 MNHGY, CDR2 SVAAGI. There are 12 residues in the CDR3. Between the trimmed V and J ends, which lost 8 bases and 2 bases, there was a span of 10 bases.